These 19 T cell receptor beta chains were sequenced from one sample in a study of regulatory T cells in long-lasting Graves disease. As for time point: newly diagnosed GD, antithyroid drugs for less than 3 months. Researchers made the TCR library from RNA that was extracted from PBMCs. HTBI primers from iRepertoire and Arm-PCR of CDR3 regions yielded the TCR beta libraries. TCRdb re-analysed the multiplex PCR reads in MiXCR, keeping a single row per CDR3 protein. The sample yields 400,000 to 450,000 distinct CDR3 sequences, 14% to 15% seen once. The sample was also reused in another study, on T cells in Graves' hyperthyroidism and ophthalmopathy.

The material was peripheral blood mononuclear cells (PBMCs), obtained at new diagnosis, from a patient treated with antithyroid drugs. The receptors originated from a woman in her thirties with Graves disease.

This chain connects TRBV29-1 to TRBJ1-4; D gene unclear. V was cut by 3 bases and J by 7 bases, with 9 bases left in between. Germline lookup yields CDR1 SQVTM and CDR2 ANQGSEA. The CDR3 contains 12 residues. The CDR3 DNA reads TGCAGCGTTGAGTTGGGAAGTGAAAAACTGTTTTTT. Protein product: CSVELGSEKLFF.

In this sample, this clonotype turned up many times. DNA of the CDR3: TGTGCCAGCTCACCGCCGGCCGCTGCTGAGCAGTACTTC. Translated, it gives CASSPPAAAEQYF. This rearrangement joins TRBV18 to TRBJ2-7; D call uncertain. The CDR3 extends over 13 amino acids. Germline CDR1 is KGHSH and CDR2 is LQKENI. Trimming took 3 bases from V and 7 from J, leaving 13 bases between them.

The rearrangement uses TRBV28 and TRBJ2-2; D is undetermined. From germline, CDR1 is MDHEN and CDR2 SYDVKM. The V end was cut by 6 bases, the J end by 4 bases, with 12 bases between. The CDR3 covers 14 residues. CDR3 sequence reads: CASRGSVSTGELFF. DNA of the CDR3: TGTGCCAGCAGAGGATCCGTGAGCACCGGGGAGCTGTTTTTT.

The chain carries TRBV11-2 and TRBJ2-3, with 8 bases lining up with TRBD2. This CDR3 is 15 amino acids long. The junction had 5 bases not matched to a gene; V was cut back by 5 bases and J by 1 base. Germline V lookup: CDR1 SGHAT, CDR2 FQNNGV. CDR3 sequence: CASSAGGRRTDTQYF. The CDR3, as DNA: TGTGCCAGCAGCGCGGGCGGGAGGCGCACAGATACGCAGTATTTT.

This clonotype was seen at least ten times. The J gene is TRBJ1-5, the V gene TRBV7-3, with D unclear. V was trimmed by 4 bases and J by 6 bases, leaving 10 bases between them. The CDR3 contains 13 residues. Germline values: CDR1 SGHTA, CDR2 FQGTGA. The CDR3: CASSYLHGQPQHF. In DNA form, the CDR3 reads TGTGCCAGCAGCTATCTACACGGTCAGCCCCAGCATTTT. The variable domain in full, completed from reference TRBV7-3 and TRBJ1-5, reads GAGVSQTPSNKVTEKGKYVELRCDPISGHTALYWYRQSLGQGPEFLIYFQGTGAADDSGLPNDRFFAVRPEGSVSTLKIQRTERGDSAVYLCASSYLHGQPQHFGDGTRLSIL.

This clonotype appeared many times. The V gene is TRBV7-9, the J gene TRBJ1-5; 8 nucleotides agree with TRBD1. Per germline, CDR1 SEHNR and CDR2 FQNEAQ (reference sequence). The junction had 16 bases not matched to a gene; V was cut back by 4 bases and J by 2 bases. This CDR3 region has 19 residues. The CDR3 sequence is CASSSAGGTAQSRNQPQHF. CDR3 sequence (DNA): TGTGCCAGCAGCTCCGCAGGGGGCACCGCGCAATCTCGCAATCAGCCCCAGCATTTT.

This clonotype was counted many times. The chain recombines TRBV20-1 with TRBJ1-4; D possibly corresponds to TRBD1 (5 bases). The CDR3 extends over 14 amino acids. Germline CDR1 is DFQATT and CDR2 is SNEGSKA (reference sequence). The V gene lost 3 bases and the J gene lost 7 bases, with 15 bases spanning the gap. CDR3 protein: CSASYQGGGEKLFF. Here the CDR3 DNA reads TGCAGTGCTAGCTACCAGGGCGGGGGTGAAAAACTGTTTTTT.

The CDR3 DNA reads TGTGCCAGCAGCGGCGGGACAGGGGAGGCTCAGCCCCAGCATTTT. Its translation is CASSGGTGEAQPQHF. This chain connects TRBV5-6 to TRBJ1-5; 10 bases align to TRBD1. J lost 6 bases, V lost 4 bases, and 7 bases had no gene match. CDR1 is SGHDT and CDR2 is YYEEEE in the germline V gene. This CDR3 contains 15 residues.

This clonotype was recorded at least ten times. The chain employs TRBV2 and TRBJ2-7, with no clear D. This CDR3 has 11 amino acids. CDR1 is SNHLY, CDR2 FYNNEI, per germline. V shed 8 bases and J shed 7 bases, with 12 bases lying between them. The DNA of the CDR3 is TGTGCCAGCGGTTTGGGGTGGGAGCAGTACTTC. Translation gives CASGLGWEQYF.

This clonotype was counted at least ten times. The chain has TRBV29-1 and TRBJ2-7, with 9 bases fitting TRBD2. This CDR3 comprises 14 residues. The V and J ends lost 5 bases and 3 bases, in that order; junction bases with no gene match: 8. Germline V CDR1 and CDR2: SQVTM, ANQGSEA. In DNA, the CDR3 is TGCAGCGTTATAGCGGGAGTAAGCATCTACGAGCAGTACTTC. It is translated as CSVIAGVSIYEQYF.

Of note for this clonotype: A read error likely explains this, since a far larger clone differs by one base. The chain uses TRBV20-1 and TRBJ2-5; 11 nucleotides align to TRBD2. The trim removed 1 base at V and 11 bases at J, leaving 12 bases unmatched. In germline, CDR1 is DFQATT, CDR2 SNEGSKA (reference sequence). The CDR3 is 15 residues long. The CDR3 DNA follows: TGCAGTGCTAGAGGGACTAGCGGGTTACACAATGAGCAGTACTTC. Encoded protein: CSARGTSGLHNEQYF.

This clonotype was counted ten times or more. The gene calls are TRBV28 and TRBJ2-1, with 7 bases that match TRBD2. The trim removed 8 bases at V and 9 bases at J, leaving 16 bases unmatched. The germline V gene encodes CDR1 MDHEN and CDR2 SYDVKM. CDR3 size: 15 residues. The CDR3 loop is CASLHGTTLLGEQFF. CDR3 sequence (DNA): TGTGCCAGCCTACACGGGACTACCCTCCTCGGTGAGCAGTTCTTC.

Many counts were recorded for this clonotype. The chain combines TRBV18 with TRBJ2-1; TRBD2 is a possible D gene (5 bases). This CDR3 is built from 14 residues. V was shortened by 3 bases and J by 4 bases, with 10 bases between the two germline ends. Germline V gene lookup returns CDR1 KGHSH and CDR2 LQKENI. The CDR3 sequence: CASSPPEDYNEQFF. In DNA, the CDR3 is TGTGCCAGCTCACCCCCGGAGGATTACAATGAGCAGTTCTTC. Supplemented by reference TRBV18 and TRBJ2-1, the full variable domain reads NAGVMQNPRHLVRRRGQEARLRCSPMKGHSHVYWYRQLPEEGLKFMVYLQKENIIDESGMPKERFSAEFPKEGPSILRIQQVVRGDSAAYFCASSPPEDYNEQFFGPGTRLTVL.

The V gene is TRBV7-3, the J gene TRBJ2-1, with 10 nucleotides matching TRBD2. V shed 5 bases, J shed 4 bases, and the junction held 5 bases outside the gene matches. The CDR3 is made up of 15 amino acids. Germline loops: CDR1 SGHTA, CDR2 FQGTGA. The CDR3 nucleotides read TGTGCCAGCAGCCTGAGCGGGGGGGCGTACAATGAGCAGTTCTTC. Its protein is CASSLSGGAYNEQFF.

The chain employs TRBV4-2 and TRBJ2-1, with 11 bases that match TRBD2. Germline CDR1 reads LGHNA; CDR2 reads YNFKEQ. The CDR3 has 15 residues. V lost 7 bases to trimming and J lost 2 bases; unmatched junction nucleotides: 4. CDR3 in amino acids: CASNLAGGPYNEQFF. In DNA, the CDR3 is TGTGCCAGCAACCTAGCGGGAGGCCCCTACAATGAGCAGTTCTTC.

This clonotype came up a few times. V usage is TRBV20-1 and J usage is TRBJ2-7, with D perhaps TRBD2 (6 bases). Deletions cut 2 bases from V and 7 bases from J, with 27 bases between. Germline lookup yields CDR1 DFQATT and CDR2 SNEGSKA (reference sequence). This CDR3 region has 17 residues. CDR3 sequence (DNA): TGCAGTGCTAGAATCCCCGGAGGGACTTCTACTTTGTGGGAGCAGTACTTC. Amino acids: CSARIPGGTSTLWEQYF.

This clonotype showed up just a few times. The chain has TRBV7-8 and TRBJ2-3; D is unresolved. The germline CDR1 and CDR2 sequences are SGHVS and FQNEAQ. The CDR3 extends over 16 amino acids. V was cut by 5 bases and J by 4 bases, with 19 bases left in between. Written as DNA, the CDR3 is TGTGCCAGCAGCCTCCAGGAGCTGCCCCCGGCAGATACGCAGTATTTT. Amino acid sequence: CASSLQELPPADTQYF.

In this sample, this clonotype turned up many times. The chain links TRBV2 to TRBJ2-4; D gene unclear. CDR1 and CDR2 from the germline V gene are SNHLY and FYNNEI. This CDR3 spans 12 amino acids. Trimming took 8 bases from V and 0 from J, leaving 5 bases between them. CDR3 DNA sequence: TGTGCCAGCCGTCTAGCCAAAAACATTCAGTACTTC. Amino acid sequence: CASRLAKNIQYF.

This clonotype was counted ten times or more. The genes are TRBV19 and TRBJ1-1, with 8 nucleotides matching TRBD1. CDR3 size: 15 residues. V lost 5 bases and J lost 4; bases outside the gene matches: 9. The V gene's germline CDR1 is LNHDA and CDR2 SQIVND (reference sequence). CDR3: CASSPDRGWGTEAFF. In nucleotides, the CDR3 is TGTGCCAGTAGTCCAGACAGGGGATGGGGCACTGAAGCTTTCTTT.